Sequencing of this T cell receptor beta chain was carried out in a study of blood T cells in healthy people across ages. Overall study context: About one barcoded beta molecule per two T cells came from capture by template switching.

There were at least 5.5 micrograms of total RNA extracted from every sample. This clonotype was detected a few times. Its antigen is not known. The CDR3 is 15 residues long. With V trimmed by 4 bases and J by 2 bases, 5 bases remained unmatched. From germline, CDR1 is SGHRS and CDR2 YFSETQ. A second PCR of 7 to 11 cycles used a sample-barcoded 5' primer and a J-beta primer mix. A single record per CDR3 protein comes from TCRdb applying MiXCR to the 5' RACE reads. The table records roughly 640,000 distinct CDR3 sequences, approximately 30% of them present only once. Study results and caveats: It was the long-lived donors that had more naive CD4+ cells and higher diversity than aged donors.

The chain combines TRBV5-1 with TRBJ1-5; TRBD1 matches 8 bases. This receptor was obtained from a woman of 80 years or more in good health. The sample consisted of blood. CDR3: CASSPPDRGNQPQHF. The CDR3 DNA follows: TGCGCCAGCAGCCCCCCGGACAGGGGCAATCAGCCCCAGCATTTT. The whole variable domain, filled in from reference TRBV5-1 and TRBJ1-5, reads KAGVTQTPRYLIKTRGQQVTLSCSPISGHRSVSWYQQTPGQGLQFLFEYFSETQRNKGNFPGRFSGRQFSNSRSEMNVSTLELGDSALYLCASSPPDRGNQPQHFGDGTRLSIL.